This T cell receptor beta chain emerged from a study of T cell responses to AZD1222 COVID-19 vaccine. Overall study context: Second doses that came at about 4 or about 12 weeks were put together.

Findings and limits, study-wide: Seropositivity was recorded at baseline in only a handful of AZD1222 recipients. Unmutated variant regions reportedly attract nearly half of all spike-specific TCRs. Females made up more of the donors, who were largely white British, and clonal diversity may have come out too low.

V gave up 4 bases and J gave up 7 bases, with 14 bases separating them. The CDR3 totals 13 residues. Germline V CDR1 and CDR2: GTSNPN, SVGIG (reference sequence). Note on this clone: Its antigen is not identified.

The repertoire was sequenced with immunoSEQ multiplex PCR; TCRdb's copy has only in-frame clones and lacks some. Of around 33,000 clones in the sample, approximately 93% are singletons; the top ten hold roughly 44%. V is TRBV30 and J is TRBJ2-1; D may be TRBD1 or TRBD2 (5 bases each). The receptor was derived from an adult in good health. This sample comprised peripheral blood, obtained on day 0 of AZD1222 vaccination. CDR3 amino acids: CAWMTPGGNEQFF. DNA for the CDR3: TGTGCCTGGATGACTCCTGGGGGAAATGAGCAGTTCTTC.